This T cell receptor (beta chain) is from a study of shared clonotypes between healthy human individuals. Study-level points and caveats: Shared clonotypes: about 4.6% naive CD4, roughly 3.5% naive CD8, about 2.5% memory CD4, roughly 0.4% memory CD8.

Profiled with immunoSEQ multiplex PCR; TCRdb holds only in-frame clones, not every one. This table has millions of clones, about 95% appearing once. Of note for this clone: The antigen is not known.

The TCR was taken from a man in his late teens or twenties in good health. Sequenced input: naive CD4+ T cells sorted from blood. Subset specified: CD45RA+ positively selected.

The CDR3 sequence: CASSSFLGQGLIQYF. The DNA of the CDR3 is TGTGCCAGCAGCTCGTTTTTAGGACAGGGGCTGATTCAGTACTTC. This rearrangement joins TRBV7-2 to TRBJ2-4; 9 bases are a match to TRBD1. CDR3 size: 15 residues. The junction had 11 bases not matched to a gene; V was cut back by 4 bases and J by 10 bases. Per germline, CDR1 SGHTA and CDR2 FQGNSA.